The entry below describes one T cell receptor (beta chain). As yet, its antigen is unknown. V was cut by 0 bases and J by 6 bases, with 13 bases left in between. Germline V gives CDR1 SGHTS, CDR2 YDEGEE. The CDR3 sequence is 15 residues long. These data are taken from a study of T cell responses to AZD1222 COVID-19 vaccine. Points from the study as a whole: Donors were mostly white British, more females; clonal diversity possibly underestimated.

Clones were read by immunoSEQ multiplex PCR, and TCRdb kept only the in-frame ones, dropping some. Of 130,000 to 150,000 clones listed, roughly 89% are singletons. The TCR comes from an adult who received the AZD1222 COVID-19 vaccine. This chain connects TRBV5-8 to TRBJ1-5; D gene ambiguous. Sequenced material: peripheral blood, taken 28 days after the second AZD1222 dose. CDR3 sequence: CASSLGSGLVQPQHF. Here the CDR3 DNA reads TGTGCCAGCAGCTTGGGGTCGGGGTTAGTTCAGCCCCAGCATTTT. Full variable domain (outside the CDR3, taken from reference TRBV5-8 and TRBJ1-5): EAGVTQSPTHLIKTRGQQATLRCSPISGHTSVYWYQQALGLGLQFLLWYDEGEERNRGNFPPRFSGRQFPNYSSELNVNALELEDSALYLCASSLGSGLVQPQHFGDGTRLSIL.